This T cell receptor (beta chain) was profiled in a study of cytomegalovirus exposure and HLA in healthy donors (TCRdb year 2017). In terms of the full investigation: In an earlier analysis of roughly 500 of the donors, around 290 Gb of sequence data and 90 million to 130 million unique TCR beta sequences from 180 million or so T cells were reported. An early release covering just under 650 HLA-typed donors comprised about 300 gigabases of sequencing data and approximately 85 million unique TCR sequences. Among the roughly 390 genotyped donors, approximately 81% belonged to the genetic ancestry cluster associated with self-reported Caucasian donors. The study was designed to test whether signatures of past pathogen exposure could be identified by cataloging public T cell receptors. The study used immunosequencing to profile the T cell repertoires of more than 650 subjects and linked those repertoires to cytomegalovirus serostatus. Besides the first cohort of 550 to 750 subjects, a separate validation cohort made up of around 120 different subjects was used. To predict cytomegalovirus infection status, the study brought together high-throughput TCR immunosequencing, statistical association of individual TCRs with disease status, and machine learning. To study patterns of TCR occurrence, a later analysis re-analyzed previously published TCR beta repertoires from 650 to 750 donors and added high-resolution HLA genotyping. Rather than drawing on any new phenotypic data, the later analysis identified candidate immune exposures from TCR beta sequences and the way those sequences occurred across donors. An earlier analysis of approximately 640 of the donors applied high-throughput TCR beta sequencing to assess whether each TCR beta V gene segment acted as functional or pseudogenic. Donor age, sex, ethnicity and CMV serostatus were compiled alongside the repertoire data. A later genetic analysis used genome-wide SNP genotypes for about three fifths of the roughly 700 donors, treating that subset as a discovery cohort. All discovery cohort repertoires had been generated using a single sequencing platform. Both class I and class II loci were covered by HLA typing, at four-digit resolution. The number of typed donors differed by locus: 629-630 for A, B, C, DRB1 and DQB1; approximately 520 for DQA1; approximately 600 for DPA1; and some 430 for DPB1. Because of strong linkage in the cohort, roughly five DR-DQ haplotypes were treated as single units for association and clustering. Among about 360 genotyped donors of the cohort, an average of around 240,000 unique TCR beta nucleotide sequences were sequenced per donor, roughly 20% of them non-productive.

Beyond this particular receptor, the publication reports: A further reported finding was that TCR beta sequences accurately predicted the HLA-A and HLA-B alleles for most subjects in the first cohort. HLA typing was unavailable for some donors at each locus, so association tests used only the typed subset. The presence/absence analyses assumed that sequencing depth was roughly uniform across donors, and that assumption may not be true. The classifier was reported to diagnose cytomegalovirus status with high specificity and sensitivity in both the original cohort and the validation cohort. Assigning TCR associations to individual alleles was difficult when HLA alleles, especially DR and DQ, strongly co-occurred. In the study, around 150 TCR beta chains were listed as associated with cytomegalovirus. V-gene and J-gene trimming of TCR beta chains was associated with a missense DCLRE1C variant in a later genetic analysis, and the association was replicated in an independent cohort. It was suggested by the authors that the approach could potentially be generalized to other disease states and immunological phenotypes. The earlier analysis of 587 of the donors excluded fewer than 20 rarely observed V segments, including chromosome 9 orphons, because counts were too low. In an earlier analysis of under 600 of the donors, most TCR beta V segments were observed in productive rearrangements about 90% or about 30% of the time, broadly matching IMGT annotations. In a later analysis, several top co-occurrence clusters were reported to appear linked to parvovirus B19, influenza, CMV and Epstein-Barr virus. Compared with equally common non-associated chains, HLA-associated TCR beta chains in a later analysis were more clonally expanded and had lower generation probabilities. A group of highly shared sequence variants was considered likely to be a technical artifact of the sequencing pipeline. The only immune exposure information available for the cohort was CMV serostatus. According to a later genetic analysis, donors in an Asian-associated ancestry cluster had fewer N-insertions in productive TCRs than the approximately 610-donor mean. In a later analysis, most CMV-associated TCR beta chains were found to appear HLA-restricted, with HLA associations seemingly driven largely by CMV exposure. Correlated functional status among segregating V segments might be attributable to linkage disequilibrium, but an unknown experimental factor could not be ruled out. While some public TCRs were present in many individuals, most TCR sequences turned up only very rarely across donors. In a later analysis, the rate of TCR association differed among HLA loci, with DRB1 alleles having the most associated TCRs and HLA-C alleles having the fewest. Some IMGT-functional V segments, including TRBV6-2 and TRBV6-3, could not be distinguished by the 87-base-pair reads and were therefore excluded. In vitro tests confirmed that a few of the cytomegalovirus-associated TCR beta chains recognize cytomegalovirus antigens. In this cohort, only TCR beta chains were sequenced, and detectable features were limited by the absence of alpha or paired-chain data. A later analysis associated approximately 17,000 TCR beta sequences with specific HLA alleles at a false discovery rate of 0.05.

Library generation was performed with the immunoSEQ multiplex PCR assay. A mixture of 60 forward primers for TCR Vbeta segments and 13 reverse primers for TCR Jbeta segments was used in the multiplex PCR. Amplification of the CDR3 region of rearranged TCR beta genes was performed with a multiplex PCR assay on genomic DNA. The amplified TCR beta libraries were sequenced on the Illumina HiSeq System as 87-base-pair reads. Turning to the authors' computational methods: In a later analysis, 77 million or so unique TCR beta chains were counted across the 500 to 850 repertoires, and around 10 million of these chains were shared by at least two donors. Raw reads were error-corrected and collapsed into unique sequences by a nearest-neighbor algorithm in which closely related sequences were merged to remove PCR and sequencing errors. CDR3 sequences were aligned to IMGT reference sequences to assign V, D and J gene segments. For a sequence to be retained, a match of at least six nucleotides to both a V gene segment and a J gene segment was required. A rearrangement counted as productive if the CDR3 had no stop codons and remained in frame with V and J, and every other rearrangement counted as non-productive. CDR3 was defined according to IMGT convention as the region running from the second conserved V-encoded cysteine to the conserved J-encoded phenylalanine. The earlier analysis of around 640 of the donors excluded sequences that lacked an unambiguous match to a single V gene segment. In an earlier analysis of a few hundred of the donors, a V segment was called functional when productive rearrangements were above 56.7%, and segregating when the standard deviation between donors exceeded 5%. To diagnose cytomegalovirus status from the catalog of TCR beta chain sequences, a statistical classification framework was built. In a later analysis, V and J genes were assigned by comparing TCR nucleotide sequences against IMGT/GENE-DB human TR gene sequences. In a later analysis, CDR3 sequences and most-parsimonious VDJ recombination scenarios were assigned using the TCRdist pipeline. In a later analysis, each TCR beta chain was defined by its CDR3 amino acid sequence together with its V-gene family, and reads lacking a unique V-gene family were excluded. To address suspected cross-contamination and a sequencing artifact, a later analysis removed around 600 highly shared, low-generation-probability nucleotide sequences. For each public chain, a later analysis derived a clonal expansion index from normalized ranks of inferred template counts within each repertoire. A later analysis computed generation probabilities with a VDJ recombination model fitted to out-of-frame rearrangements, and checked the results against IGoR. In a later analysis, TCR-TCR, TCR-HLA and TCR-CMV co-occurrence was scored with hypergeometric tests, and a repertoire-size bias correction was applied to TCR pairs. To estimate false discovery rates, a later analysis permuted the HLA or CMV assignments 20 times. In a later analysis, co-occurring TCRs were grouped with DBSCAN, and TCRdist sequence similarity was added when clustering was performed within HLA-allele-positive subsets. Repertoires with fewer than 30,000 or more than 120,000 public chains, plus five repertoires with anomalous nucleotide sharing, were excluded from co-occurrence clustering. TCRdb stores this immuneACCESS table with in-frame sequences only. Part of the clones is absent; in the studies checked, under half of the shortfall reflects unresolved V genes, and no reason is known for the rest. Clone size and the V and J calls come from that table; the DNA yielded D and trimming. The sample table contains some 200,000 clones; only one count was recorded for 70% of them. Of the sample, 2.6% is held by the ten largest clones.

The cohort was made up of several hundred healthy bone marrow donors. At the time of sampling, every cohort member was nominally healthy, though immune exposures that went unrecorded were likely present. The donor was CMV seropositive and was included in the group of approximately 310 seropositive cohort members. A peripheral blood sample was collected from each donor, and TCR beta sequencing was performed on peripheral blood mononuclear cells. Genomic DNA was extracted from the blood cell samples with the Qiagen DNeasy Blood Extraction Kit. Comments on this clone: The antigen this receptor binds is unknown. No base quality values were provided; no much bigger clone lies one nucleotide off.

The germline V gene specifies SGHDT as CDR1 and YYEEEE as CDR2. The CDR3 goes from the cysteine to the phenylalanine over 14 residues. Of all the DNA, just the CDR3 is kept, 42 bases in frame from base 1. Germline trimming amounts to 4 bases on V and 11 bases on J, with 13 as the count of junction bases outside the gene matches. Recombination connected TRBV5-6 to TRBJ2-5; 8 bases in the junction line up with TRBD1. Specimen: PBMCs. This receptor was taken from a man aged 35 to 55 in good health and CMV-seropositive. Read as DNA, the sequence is TGTGCCAGCAGCCGGGACAGGCCGCCTACGGAGCAGTACTTC. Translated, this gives CASSRDRPPTEQYF. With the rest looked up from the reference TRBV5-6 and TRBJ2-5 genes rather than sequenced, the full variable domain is DAGVTQSPTHLIKTRGQQVTLRCSPKSGHDTVSWYQQALGQGPQFIFQYYEEEERQRGNFPDRFSGHQFPNYSSELNVNALLLGDSALYLCASSRDRPPTEQYFGPGTRLLVL.